A single sample is the source of the 14 T cell receptor beta chains below, sequenced in a study of regulatory T cells in long-lasting Graves disease. CDR3-region Arm-PCR and iRepertoire HTBI primers produced the TCR beta libraries. TCRdb reprocessed the multiplex PCR reads with MiXCR, giving one entry per CDR3 protein. The data contain approximately 400,000 distinct CDR3 sequences, 14% to 15% of them singletons. The time point was: newly diagnosed GD, antithyroid drugs for less than 3 months. RNA extracted from PBMCs served as the sequencing template. These data also featured in a second study, about T cells in Graves' hyperthyroidism and ophthalmopathy.

Here the sequenced sample was peripheral blood mononuclear cells (PBMCs), taken at new diagnosis, from a patient treated with antithyroid drugs. All receptors derive from a woman in her twenties or thirties with Graves disease.

This clonotype was recorded at least ten times. The rearrangement joins TRBV20-1 to TRBJ2-7; D might be TRBD1 or TRBD2, each matching 5 bases. The CDR3 has 15 residues. Germline V lookup: CDR1 DFQATT, CDR2 SNEGSKA (reference sequence). V lost 3 bases and J 1 base, leaving 16 bases between the germline ends. CDR3 in amino acids: CSARDFGTFSYEQYF. CDR3 sequence (DNA): TGCAGTGCTAGGGACTTTGGGACGTTTTCCTACGAGCAGTACTTC.

Many counts were recorded for this clonotype. V usage is TRBV27 and J usage is TRBJ2-3; D not resolved. V was pared by 5 bases and J by 1 base, with 13 bases between. CDR1 MNHEY and CDR2 SMNVEV come from the germline V gene (reference sequence). This CDR3 region has 15 residues. The CDR3 is CASSELTGRTDTQYF. The CDR3 DNA reads TGTGCCAGCAGTGAGTTGACGGGTCGCACAGATACGCAGTATTTT.

The chain carries TRBV24-1 and TRBJ1-1; tentatively, D is TRBD1 (6 bases). There are 18 residues in the CDR3. Germline loops: CDR1 KGHDR, CDR2 SFDVKD. V shed 5 bases and J shed 3 bases, with 24 bases lying between them. The CDR3 loop is CATSGPSRTDGRDTEAFF. CDR3 bases: TGTGCCACCAGTGGCCCCTCCAGGACAGACGGGCGGGACACTGAAGCTTTCTTT.

This clonotype turned up a few times. The V and J genes are TRBV13 and TRBJ2-7; D may be TRBD2 (6 bases). The V end lost 4 bases, the J end lost 3 bases, and 19 bases lay between the germline ends. Germline V gene data show CDR1 as PRHDT and CDR2 as FYEKMQ (reference sequence). This CDR3 is 16 amino acids long. CDR3 amino acids: CASSYAPGGSGYEQYF. As DNA, the CDR3 is TGTGCCAGCAGCTATGCCCCTGGTGGTAGCGGCTACGAGCAGTACTTC.

This clonotype showed up many times. This rearrangement joins TRBV5-1 to TRBJ2-1; tentatively, D is TRBD2 (7 bases). The germline V gene has CDR1 SGHRS and CDR2 YFSETQ. This CDR3 is 15 amino acids long. Trimming took off 6 bases at V and 8 bases at J, with 21 bases between the two ends. As DNA, the CDR3 is TGCGCCAGCACCCGAGGGGGGGCCGGAGAGGATGAGCAGTTCTTC. This gives the protein CASTRGGAGEDEQFF.

This clonotype was counted ten times or more. This chain uses TRBV12-3 or TRBV12-4 with TRBJ2-3; D not resolved. V lost 7 bases, J lost 3 bases, and 11 bases lay in between. This CDR3 contains 13 residues. The CDR3 DNA is TGTGCCAGCACCCGCCCATGGACAGATACGCAGTATTTT. It translates to CASTRPWTDTQYF.

In its sample, this clonotype was seen many times. J is TRBJ1-1 and V is TRBV18; D gene uncertain. CDR3 length: 13 amino acids. Between the trimmed V and J ends, which lost 5 bases and 6 bases, there was a span of 13 bases. Germline V gene data show CDR1 as KGHSH and CDR2 as LQKENI. CDR3 sequence reads: CASSSHEWAEAFF. For the CDR3, the DNA is TGTGCCAGCTCATCTCACGAGTGGGCTGAAGCTTTCTTT.

The rearrangement links TRBV5-6 to TRBJ1-1, with 8 bases aligning to TRBD1. The CDR3 covers 17 residues. V lost 4 bases and J lost 0; bases outside the gene matches: 11. CDR1 is SGHDT and CDR2 is YYEEEE in the germline V gene. CDR3 bases: TGTGCCAGCAGCATCGACAGGGGCCTTTGGGTGAACACTGAAGCTTTCTTT. It specifies CASSIDRGLWVNTEAFF.

This clonotype was counted many times. The chain has TRBV19 and TRBJ1-2, with D possibly being TRBD1 (5 bases). Germline CDR1 is LNHDA and CDR2 is SQIVND (reference sequence). The CDR3 has 14 amino acids. V lost 3 bases to trimming and J lost 3 bases, with 11 bases between them. CDR3 nucleotides: TGTGCCAGTAGTATCCAGGGCCGGGACTATGGCTACACCTTC. Residues: CASSIQGRDYGYTF.

The chain recombines TRBV5-1 with TRBJ2-1, with TRBD2 as a possible D gene (6 bases). Per the germline V gene, CDR1 is SGHRS and CDR2 is YFSETQ. CDR3 length equals 16 residues. Trimming pared 0 bases from V and 0 bases from J, leaving 10 bases between. The CDR3 DNA follows: TGCGCCAGCAGCTTGGAGGCGGGGAGCTCCTACAATGAGCAGTTCTTC. Translating gives CASSLEAGSSYNEQFF.

This clonotype was observed a handful of times. The CDR3 DNA reads as TGTGCCAGCAGCGTTGTGGGGAATCCCTCCTACAATGAGCAGTTCTTC. It translates to CASSVVGNPSYNEQFF. The chain employs TRBV5-6 and TRBJ2-1; no reliable D call. CDR3 size: 16 residues. Germline CDR1 SGHDT, CDR2 YYEEEE. The ends were cut back, 4 bases at V and 0 bases at J, with 14 bases in the middle.

On this clonotype itself: Possible read error: a much larger clone is one base away. V is TRBV12-3 or TRBV12-4 and J is TRBJ2-1, with D uncertain. CDR3 size: 11 residues. The V and J ends lost 6 bases and 8 bases respectively, with 8 bases between them. CDR3 protein: CASSYSDEQFF. CDR3 DNA: TGTGCCAGCAGCTATTCGGATGAGCAGTTCTTC.

The rearrangement links TRBV5-1 to TRBJ2-3, with D uncertain. From germline, CDR1 is SGHRS and CDR2 YFSETQ. CDR3 size: 13 residues. V lost 0 bases to trimming and J lost 5 bases, with 7 bases between them. The CDR3 sequence: CASSLAGQDTQYF. In nucleotides, the CDR3 is TGCGCCAGCAGCTTGGCGGGTCAAGATACGCAGTATTTT.

In this sample, this clonotype turned up many times. This rearrangement joins TRBV28 to TRBJ2-1; D call uncertain. V gave up 8 bases and J gave up 9 bases, with 14 bases separating them. The length of the CDR3 is 12 residues. Germline V gene data show CDR1 as MDHEN and CDR2 as SYDVKM. As DNA, the CDR3 is TGTGCCAGCCAGCCCCTGGTGGGTGAGCAGTTCTTC. This translates into CASQPLVGEQFF.